These 11 T cell receptor beta chains were sequenced from one sample in a study of response to subunit inactivated influenza vaccine. A single record per CDR3 protein comes from TCRdb applying MiXCR to the RT-PCR reads. The repertoire holds under 750,000 distinct CDR3 sequences, with 12% as singletons. The sample in question was PBMCs from blood, obtained on the day of vaccination. The receptor source for this set is a man aged 45-60 years who received an inactivated influenza vaccine.

The genes are TRBV20-1 and TRBJ1-4; 8 positions agree with TRBD1. Germline trimming cut 4 bases from V and 4 bases from J; bases unmatched to any gene: 8. The CDR3 sequence is 15 residues long. Per the germline V gene, CDR1 is DFQATT and CDR2 is SNEGSKA (reference sequence). The CDR3 region is CSANGQGRHNEKLFF. In DNA form, the CDR3 reads TGCAGTGCTAACGGACAGGGTAGACATAATGAAAAACTGTTTTTT.

The chain has TRBV12-3 or TRBV12-4 and TRBJ2-1; either TRBD1 or TRBD2 may supply D (5 bases each). The ends were cut back, 6 bases at V and 0 bases at J, with 12 bases in the middle. This CDR3 has 15 amino acids. CDR3: CASRPLGGSYNEQFF. The CDR3 region has the DNA TGTGCCAGCAGGCCGCTTGGGGGCTCCTACAATGAGCAGTTCTTC.

This chain joins TRBV5-1 and TRBJ1-1; D might be TRBD1 (5 bases). From germline, CDR1 is SGHRS and CDR2 YFSETQ. The CDR3 totals 15 residues. V lost 3 bases and J 5 bases, leaving 17 bases between the germline ends. CDR3 residues: CASSSSWVGGTEAFF. Written as DNA, the CDR3 is TGCGCCAGCAGCTCTAGCTGGGTCGGGGGGACTGAAGCTTTCTTT.

This clonotype was recorded at least ten times. The V call is TRBV15, the J call TRBJ2-7; 9 bases fit TRBD2. Germline assignment: CDR1 LNHNV and CDR2 YYDKDF (reference sequence). After removal of 1 base from V and 8 bases from J, the junction contained 6 bases not matched to a gene. The CDR3 is 14 amino acids. For the CDR3, the DNA is TGTGCCACCAGCAGAGTGATTAGCGGGGGAAAGCAGTACTTC. Encoded protein: CATSRVISGGKQYF. Together with reference TRBV15 and TRBJ2-7, the CDR3 gives the full variable domain: DAMVIQNPRYQVTQFGKPVTLSCSQTLNHNVMYWYQQKSSQAPKLLFHYYDKDFNNEADTPDNFQSRRPNTSFCFLDIRSPGLGDTAMYLCATSRVISGGKQYFGPGTRLTVT.

This clonotype was counted many times. This sequence joins TRBV4-2 and TRBJ2-1; TRBD2 agrees at 13 bases. The CDR3 has 19 residues. CDR1 and CDR2 (germline): LGHNA, YNFKEQ. V lost 3 bases, J lost 0 bases, and 8 bases stayed unmatched. The CDR3 DNA is TGTGCCAGCAGCCAGGAACTAGCGGGAGGGCGAACCTCCTACAATGAGCAGTTCTTC. Amino acids: CASSQELAGGRTSYNEQFF.

Comments on this clonotype: Being one base from a much bigger clone, this may be a read error. CDR3 amino acids: CASSLRLAKNIQYF. CDR3 nucleotide sequence: TGTGCCAGCAGCTTGAGATTAGCCAAAAACATTCAGTACTTC. The chain has TRBV2 and TRBJ2-4; D gene uncertain. Germline loops: CDR1 SNHLY, CDR2 FYNNEI. This CDR3 comprises 14 residues. V lost 6 bases to trimming and J lost 0 bases, with 9 bases between them.

V is TRBV5-1 and J is TRBJ1-5; D ambiguous. From germline, CDR1 is SGHRS and CDR2 YFSETQ. Trimming left V 5 bases short and J 0 bases short, with 12 bases between. CDR3 size: 15 residues. In DNA form, the CDR3 reads TGCGCCAGCAGGCCTGACGGGAATAGCAATCAGCCCCAGCATTTT. The encoded protein is CASRPDGNSNQPQHF.

This clonotype showed up many times. This chain links TRBV7-4 with TRBJ2-2; 7 bases align to TRBD1. This CDR3 has 17 amino acids. The V segment lost 5 bases and the J segment 5 bases; nucleotides outside the gene matches: 14. The germline gives CDR1 SGHVT, CDR2 SQSDAQ. CDR3 protein: CASSPLTGSPLTGELFF. DNA of the CDR3: TGTGCCAGCAGCCCTCTGACAGGGAGTCCCCTTACCGGGGAGCTGTTTTTT.

The CDR3 coding sequence is TGTGCCAGCAGCGTACCCCGGGACAGGTTTAGTTTGGTCAATGAAAAACTGTTTTTT. Translation: CASSVPRDRFSLVNEKLFF. The chain uses TRBV5-6 and TRBJ1-4, with 8 bases identical to TRBD1. The length of the CDR3 is 19 residues. Germline values: CDR1 SGHDT, CDR2 YYEEEE. Trimming cost V 4 bases and J 5 bases; bases outside gene matches: 19.

The chain is built from TRBV20-1 and TRBJ2-7; possibly TRBD2 for D (6 bases). V was shortened by 8 bases and J by 1 base, with 15 bases between the two germline ends. The CDR3 is 13 residues long. Germline CDR1 is DFQATT and CDR2 is SNEGSKA (reference sequence). Here the CDR3 reads CSSLRDSSYEQYF. CDR3 nucleotides: TGCAGTTCTCTCCGGGACTCATCCTACGAGCAGTACTTC.

The chain combines TRBV7-9 with TRBJ2-3; TRBD2 matches 10 bases. The CDR3 runs to 14 residues. V lost 11 bases, J lost 0 bases, and 5 bases stayed unmatched. Germline CDR1 is SEHNR and CDR2 is FQNEAQ (reference sequence). The CDR3 loop reads CAASTSGSTDTQYF. DNA for the CDR3: TGTGCCGCATCGACTAGCGGGAGCACAGATACGCAGTATTTT.